This TCR beta chain was observed in a study of T-cell memory formation after mild COVID-19. This clonotype was recorded a few times. The CDR3 is 15 amino acids. Trimming stripped 3 bases from V and 3 bases from J, with 12 bases between. The germline V gene has CDR1 LNHNV and CDR2 YYDKDF (reference sequence). One entry per CDR3 protein, called by TCRdb with MiXCR from the 5' RACE reads. The sample carries more than 450,000 distinct CDR3 sequences, about a sixth recorded once. Sequencing input: PBMCs or a T cell subset sorted from them (not recorded which). This clonotype originated in an adult woman who had mild COVID-19 (a few samples of this study predate the infection). Cell type and time point are not known. The chain combines TRBV15 with TRBJ1-5; TRBD1 is a possible D gene (5 bases). CDR3 sequence reads: CATSRDTMDNQPQHF. CDR3 sequence (DNA): TGTGCCACCAGCAGGGACACCATGGACAATCAGCCCCAGCATTTT.